What follows is one TCR beta chain and its context. The data were taken from a study of blood T cell repertoires in COVID-19. The method was immunoSEQ multiplex PCR; TCRdb's version includes in-frame clones alone and lacks a portion of them. Here the sample spans under 95,000 clones, roughly nine tenths being singletons. Trimming removed 2 bases at V and 1 base at J, with 14 bases between. The CDR3 runs to 16 residues. In germline, CDR1 is SNHLY, CDR2 FYNNEI. This TCR was sampled from a man in his 60s with acute or convalescent COVID-19. J is TRBJ1-2 and V is TRBV2; a weak D match, TRBD1 (6 bases). The material sequenced was peripheral blood. The CDR3 DNA reads as TGTGCCAGCAGTGAAATATGGACAGCGAATAACTATGGCTACACCTTC. Protein: CASSEIWTANNYGYTF.